This T cell receptor beta chain came from a study of OX40 agonist ivuxolimab in advanced cancers. Study at large: The group had a mean age of roughly 65 years, ranged from roughly 23 to 79, and was 80% to 85% male.

Comment on this clone: The antigen is not known.

The ends were cut back, 5 bases at V and 4 bases at J, with 8 bases in the middle. This CDR3 is 12 amino acids long. CDR1 MNHEY and CDR2 SVGAGI come from the germline V gene. The protocol was immunoSEQ multiplex PCR, while the TCRdb copy is restricted to in-frame clones and leaves out a portion. The sample consists of around 68,000 clones, about 90% of them appearing once. Study results and caveats: Patients who responded partially at 0.1-3.0 mg/kg showed clonal expansion ranking among the lowest.

This specimen was CD4+ or CD8+ T cells sorted from blood, taken in a trial of the OX40 agonist ivuxolimab. The sequence derives from an adult with an advanced solid tumor such as melanoma, head and neck, liver or kidney cancer. The gene calls are TRBV6-5 and TRBJ1-1, with D unclear. CDR3: CASSGGGTEAFF. For the CDR3, the DNA is TGTGCCAGCAGTGGCGGAGGCACTGAAGCTTTCTTT.